Shown below are 12 T cell receptor beta chains from a single sample sequenced in a study of blood T cells in healthy people across ages. The authors ran a second PCR of about 7 to 11 cycles using a sample-barcoded 5' primer and a J-beta primer mix. TCRdb re-derived calls from the 5' RACE reads in MiXCR, one entry per CDR3 protein. This sample carries roughly 1.9 million distinct CDR3 sequences, about two fifths of them seen once, and the ten largest clones take 20% to 25%. What was sequenced was blood. Receptors originate from a human donor in good health.

This clonotype was counted between two and nine times. The chain has TRBV20-1 and TRBJ2-1; tentatively, D is TRBD1 (6 bases). V lost 7 bases and J 6 bases, leaving 13 bases between the germline ends. The CDR3 spans 12 residues. The germline V gene has CDR1 DFQATT and CDR2 SNEGSKA (reference sequence). The CDR3 nucleotides read TGCAGTGTTAGCACAGGGTTCAATGAGCAGTTCTTC. Protein product: CSVSTGFNEQFF.

A few counts support this clonotype. The chain combines TRBV7-8 with TRBJ1-1, with TRBD1 matching 9 bases. With V trimmed by 1 base and J by 5 bases, 11 bases remained unmatched. Per the germline V gene, CDR1 is SGHVS and CDR2 is FQNEAQ. CDR3 length: 17 amino acids. Written as DNA, the CDR3 is TGTGCCAGCAGCTTAGGGATTTACAGGGGGCGCAGAACTGAAGCTTTCTTT. Translating gives CASSLGIYRGRRTEAFF.

The CDR3 bases are TGTGCCAGTAGTATCAGACAGAACTATGGCTACACCTTC. Amino acid sequence: CASSIRQNYGYTF. The chain joins TRBV19 to TRBJ1-2; D is perhaps TRBD1 (5 bases). The CDR3 has 13 residues. Trimming took 3 bases from V and 2 from J, leaving 7 bases between them. From germline, CDR1 is LNHDA and CDR2 SQIVND (reference sequence).

This chain uses TRBV3-1 with TRBJ1-6; D gene uncertain. Trimming stripped 0 bases from V and 7 bases from J, with 16 bases between. In germline, CDR1 is LGHDT, CDR2 YNNKEL (reference sequence). This CDR3 is built from 17 residues. As DNA, the CDR3 is TGTGCCAGCAGCCAAGATGGAGAAGGGTTCGGCAATTCACCCCTCCACTTT. It encodes CASSQDGEGFGNSPLHF. Based on the CDR3 plus reference TRBV3-1 and TRBJ1-6, the full variable domain is DTAVSQTPKYLVTQMGNDKSIKCEQNLGHDTMYWYKQDSKKFLKIMFSYNNKELIINETVPNRFSPKSPDKAHLNLHINSLELGDSAVYFCASSQDGEGFGNSPLHFGNGTRLTVT.

This clonotype was observed a handful of times. This chain connects TRBV7-9 to TRBJ2-2; TRBD2 agrees at 8 bases. Looked up from germline, CDR1 is SEHNR and CDR2 is FQNEAQ (reference sequence). This CDR3 spans 14 amino acids. With V trimmed by 7 bases and J by 4 bases, 5 bases remained unmatched. CDR3 DNA sequence: TGTGCCAGCAAGGTGCTAGCGGGCACCGGGGAGCTGTTTTTT. It translates to CASKVLAGTGELFF.

V is TRBV15 and J is TRBJ2-6; D is possibly TRBD1 (6 bases). V gave up 3 bases and J gave up 0 bases, with 9 bases separating them. This CDR3 has 16 amino acids. CDR1 is LNHNV and CDR2 is YYDKDF in the germline V gene (reference sequence). CDR3 residues: CATSRQGLSGANVLTF. CDR3 DNA sequence: TGTGCCACCAGCAGGCAGGGGCTCTCTGGGGCCAACGTCCTGACTTTC.

This clonotype was seen at least ten times. The chain carries TRBV4-2 and TRBJ2-7; TRBD1 matches 7 bases. V shed 3 bases and J 2 bases; nucleotides not matched to a gene: 7. The CDR3 contains 15 residues. The germline CDR1 and CDR2 sequences are LGHNA and YNFKEQ. CDR3 in amino acids: CASSQTGTEPYEQYF. CDR3 sequence (DNA): TGTGCCAGCAGCCAGACCGGGACAGAACCCTACGAGCAGTACTTC.

The gene calls are TRBV4-3 and TRBJ2-1; tentatively, D is TRBD2 (5 bases). V was trimmed by 4 bases and J by 7 bases, leaving 11 bases between them. The V gene's germline CDR1 is LGHNA and CDR2 YSLEER. The CDR3 loop spans 13 amino acids. The CDR3 nucleotides read TGCGCCAGCAGCCCGATCGACTATAATGAGCAGTTCTTC. It encodes CASSPIDYNEQFF.

The rearrangement uses TRBV6-6 and TRBJ2-3, with a weak D call TRBD2 (5 bases). Germline V gives CDR1 MNHNY, CDR2 SVGAGI (reference sequence). V gave up 0 bases and J gave up 5 bases, with 15 bases separating them. CDR3 length equals 16 residues. The CDR3 DNA reads as TGTGCCAGCAGTTACTCGGCCGGGAAGGGTTTAGATACGCAGTATTTT. This codes for CASSYSAGKGLDTQYF.

Comments on this clonotype: Mismatch with germline at one junction end may stem from a read error. The chain combines TRBV6-5 with TRBJ2-4, with a weak D call TRBD1 (5 bases). The DNA end is a closer match to TRBJ2-7, so the J assignment may be wrong. This CDR3 has 13 amino acids. CDR1 and CDR2 from the germline V gene are MNHEY and SVGAGI. The CDR3: CAGRPSPGIEQYF. The DNA of the CDR3 is TGTGCCGGCAGACCTTCCCCAGGGATCGAGCAGTACTTC.

The V gene is TRBV28, the J gene TRBJ2-3, with a weak D call TRBD2 (5 bases). The CDR3 spans 16 residues. The V end was cut by 4 bases, the J end by 4 bases, with 18 bases between. CDR1 and CDR2 from the germline V gene are MDHEN and SYDVKM. Here the CDR3 reads CASSWAVGSEADTQYF. DNA for the CDR3: TGTGCCAGCAGTTGGGCGGTTGGTAGCGAGGCAGATACGCAGTATTTT.

Comment on this clonotype: One end of the junction varies from germline; a read error may be responsible. The CDR3 reads CASSLGTSGGPSSYSEQFF. In DNA, the CDR3 is TGCGCCAGCAGCCTCGGGACTAGCGGGGGGCCGAGCTCCTACAGTGAGCAGTTCTTC. The gene calls are TRBV4-3 and TRBJ2-1; 15 bases align to TRBD2. CDR1 LGHNA and CDR2 YSLEER come from the germline V gene. The CDR3 runs to 19 residues.